This T cell receptor beta chain was captured by sequencing in a study of breast tumors, draining lymph nodes, adjacent tissues. Findings of the study overall: Tumor T cell lymph node origin was a supported hypothesis, not proven. Most tumor T cells seemingly derive from lymph node, then expand in tumor. Tumor TCR diversity was below lymph nodes but above nontumor tissue.

This clonotype was seen at least ten times. Its specificity is not known. TCRdb passed the multiplex PCR reads through MiXCR, listing each CDR3 protein once. The top ten hold roughly 19% of the sample, which has 50,000 to 75,000 distinct CDR3 sequences, approximately 57% seen once. This receptor was obtained from a female donor with breast cancer. Some clones in this sample may be carry-over from other donors' samples. The sequencing sample was made of breast tumor tissue.

The CDR3 DNA sequence: TGCGCCAGCAGCTGGGACAGCACCAGCGAGCAGTACTTC. Its translation: CASSWDSTSEQYF. The chain joins TRBV5-1 to TRBJ2-7; 7 bases line up with TRBD1. This CDR3 region has 13 residues. V shed 3 bases and J 6 bases; nucleotides not matched to a gene: 6. CDR1 and CDR2 (germline): SGHRS, YFSETQ.